This paragraph reports one TCR beta chain. Its antigen is undetermined. This PCR relied on a set of 60 Vbeta primers and 13 Jbeta primers. The assay was immunoSEQ multiplex PCR, and TCRdb's table has in-frame clones only and misses some. In the table there are roughly 100,000 clones, 70% to 80% of which are singletons. The data belong to a study of cytomegalovirus exposure and HLA in healthy donors. The study's findings and limits: The study listed about 150 cytomegalovirus-associated TCR beta chains. In vitro work confirmed that a few CMV-associated chains recognize CMV antigens. Within the data, a cluster of highly shared sequence variants was likely a sequencing artifact.

The sequenced sample consisted of PBMCs. The receptor was isolated from a man aged 50 or older in good health and CMV-seropositive.

The CDR3 loop reads CASRLAGGSTGELFF. The CDR3 nucleotides are TGTGCCAGTCGACTAGCGGGGGGAAGCACCGGGGAGCTGTTTTTT. This chain joins TRBV19 and TRBJ2-2; 13 nucleotides line up with TRBD2. CDR1 is LNHDA, CDR2 SQIVND, per germline (reference sequence). The V segment lost 8 bases and the J segment 4 bases; nucleotides outside the gene matches: 4. This CDR3 comprises 15 residues.